The clone carrying this T cell receptor beta chain was picked up one time. This specimen comes from a study of OX40 agonist ivuxolimab in advanced cancers. Background on the study: Patients receiving dose escalation had hepatocellular carcinoma, melanoma, renal cell or head and neck cancer.

Germline-derived CDR1 and CDR2 are SGHRS and YFSETQ. The CDR3 has 15 residues. The V segment lost 4 bases and the J segment 5 bases; nucleotides outside the gene matches: 9. At cycle 4 day 1, cycle 7 day 1, and baseline, blood was sampled. The protocol was immunoSEQ multiplex PCR, while the TCRdb copy is restricted to in-frame clones and leaves out a portion. The sample records roughly 110,000 clones, 80% to 95% being singletons. Material: CD4+ or CD8+ T cells sorted from blood, obtained in a trial of the OX40 agonist ivuxolimab. The receptor was isolated from an adult with an advanced solid tumor such as melanoma, head and neck, liver or kidney cancer. The V call is TRBV5-1, the J call TRBJ2-3; TRBD2 aligns across 8 bases. For the CDR3, the DNA is TGCGCCAGCAGCCCGGGGGGGGGCCAAGGAGATACGCAGTATTTT. It specifies CASSPGGGQGDTQYF.